Following are 5 T cell receptor beta chains from one sample sequenced in a study of beta chain features in type 1 diabetes. Overall study findings and caveats: A moderate, significant TCRB CDR3 shortening appeared in type 1 diabetes across four CD4+ subsets.

No antigen has been assigned to these receptors. The authors reverse transcribed all of the isolated RNA, so sequencing captured expressed TCRB transcripts. Data came from immunoSEQ multiplex PCR; TCRdb stores just in-frame clones and leaves some out. The repertoire includes some 26,000 clones, 68% of them detected once, and 1.1% sits in the top ten. The specimen was stem cell memory CD4+ T cells from blood. These receptors came from a woman aged 40 to 55 with type 1 diabetes.

This clone came up a few times. This chain links TRBV9 with TRBJ2-2; D may be TRBD2 (6 bases). This CDR3 is 15 amino acids long. V was pared by 0 bases and J by 7 bases, with 13 bases between. The germline V gene encodes CDR1 SGDLS and CDR2 YYNGEE. DNA for the CDR3: TGTGCCAGCAGCGTAGTTCTCGGGGGTGGCGGGGAGCTGTTTTTT. Amino acid sequence: CASSVVLGGGGELFF.

This clone was seen more than once but under ten times. The chain is built from TRBV13 and TRBJ2-2; TRBD1 aligns across 7 bases. With V trimmed by 5 bases and J by 3 bases, 15 bases remained unmatched. The germline V gene has CDR1 PRHDT and CDR2 FYEKMQ (reference sequence). This CDR3 is 18 amino acids long. CDR3 nucleotide sequence: TGTGCCAGCAGCATCCTGACAGGGAGAAGAGGTTACACCGGGGAGCTGTTTTTT. Translated: CASSILTGRRGYTGELFF. The variable domain in full, with the rest retrieved from reference TRBV13 and TRBJ2-2, is AAGVIQSPRHLIKEKRETATLKCYPIPRHDTVYWYQQGPGQDPQFLISFYEKMQSDKGSIPDRFSAQQFSDYHSELNMSSLELGDSALYFCASSILTGRRGYTGELFFGEGSRLTVL.

The chain links TRBV7-2 to TRBJ2-1, with 13 bases lining up with TRBD2. The V segment lost 7 bases and the J segment 4 bases; nucleotides outside the gene matches: 10. From germline, CDR1 is SGHTA and CDR2 FQGNSA. The CDR3 is made up of 17 amino acids. For the CDR3, the DNA is TGTGCCAGCACCCGGACTAGCGGGGGAACCCCTTACAATGAGCAGTTCTTC. Translating it yields CASTRTSGGTPYNEQFF.

This clone was seen more than once but under ten times. This chain connects TRBV28 to TRBJ2-7, with D maybe TRBD1 (6 bases). CDR3 length: 13 residues. Trimming left V 8 bases short and J 2 bases short, with 13 bases between. In germline, CDR1 is MDHEN, CDR2 SYDVKM. CDR3 nucleotide sequence: TGTGCCAGCTCCGACAGGCTAGCCTACGAGCAGTACTTC. Translated, it gives CASSDRLAYEQYF.

CDR3 bases: TGTGCCAGCAGCTCCGTCCCGGGACAGGGGGCGGCTGAAGCTTTCTTT. This codes for CASSSVPGQGAAEAFF. The gene calls are TRBV5-5 and TRBJ1-1; 12 positions match TRBD1. This CDR3 is 16 amino acids long. CDR1 is SGHKS, CDR2 YYEKEE, per germline (reference sequence). J lost 6 bases, V lost 3 bases, and 9 bases had no gene match.